Below, 20 T cell receptor beta chains from the same sample are listed, as sequenced in a study of CD8 T cells in Susac syndrome. The RNA input was about 0.5 to 1 ug, and it was reverse transcribed with random hexamers. TCRdb redid the calling of the immunoSEQ multiplex PCR reads with MiXCR, one entry per CDR3 protein. Here the sample spans some 180,000 distinct CDR3 sequences, 75% to 95% being singletons. Sequencing was performed on CD4+ T cells from PBMCs. The receptors derive from a human donor with Susac syndrome.

This chain links TRBV5-1 with TRBJ2-5; D ambiguous. The CDR3 runs 15 residues. Germline V CDR1 and CDR2: SGHRS, YFSETQ. With 0 bases removed from V and 5 bases from J, the gap between germline ends came to 14 bases. CDR3 protein: CASSLVQAAIETQYF. In DNA form, the CDR3 reads TGCGCCAGCAGCTTGGTGCAGGCCGCTATTGAGACCCAGTACTTC.

The genes are TRBV7-2 and TRBJ2-7, with 9 bases lining up with TRBD2. J was trimmed by 11 bases and V by 4 bases; bases with no gene match: 6. CDR1 SGHTA and CDR2 FQGNSA come from the germline V gene. The CDR3 runs 12 residues. The chain's CDR3 is CASSSRLADKYF. The CDR3 DNA is TGTGCCAGCAGCTCTCGACTAGCGGACAAGTACTTC. Full variable domain (missing parts from reference TRBV7-2 and TRBJ2-7): GAGVSQSPSNKVTEKGKDVELRCDPISGHTALYWYRQSLGQGLEFLIYFQGNSAPDKSGLPSDRFSAERTGGSVSTLTIQRTQQEDSAVYLCASSSRLADKYFGPGTRLTVT.

V usage is TRBV5-5 and J usage is TRBJ2-3, with a tentative D call TRBD1 (6 bases). CDR3 length: 12 amino acids. CDR1 is SGHKS, CDR2 YYEKEE, per germline (reference sequence). Deletions cut 2 bases from V and 9 bases from J, with 10 bases between. CDR3 coding DNA: TGTGCCAGCAGCTTAGGGGGATTGACGCAGTATTTT. Translation gives CASSLGGLTQYF.

In the case of this clonotype: Compared with germline, one end of the junction differs, possibly owing to a read error. The chain carries TRBV28 and TRBJ1-5; maybe TRBD1 (5 bases). The CDR3 spans 15 residues. The germline CDR1 and CDR2 sequences are MDHEN and SYDVKM. The DNA of the CDR3 is TGTGCCAGCAGCCAATCCGACAGCGACAATCGGCCCCAGCATTTT. It specifies CASSQSDSDNRPQHF.

The CDR3, as DNA: TGTGCCAGCAGTTTATCAGGGCCGGATACGCAGTATTTT. It is translated as CASSLSGPDTQYF. The V gene is TRBV28, the J gene TRBJ2-3; D perhaps matches TRBD1 (5 bases). V shed 1 base and J shed 6 bases, with 8 bases lying between them. This CDR3 spans 13 amino acids. Germline V gene data show CDR1 as MDHEN and CDR2 as SYDVKM. Combining the CDR3 with reference TRBV28 and TRBJ2-3 gives the whole variable domain DVKVTQSSRYLVKRTGEKVFLECVQDMDHENMFWYRQDPGLGLRLIYFSYDVKMKEKGDIPEGYSVSREKKERFSLILESASTNQTSMYLCASSLSGPDTQYFGPGTRLTVL.

This chain links TRBV20-1 with TRBJ2-6; D is undetermined. V was shortened by 0 bases and J by 5 bases, with 5 bases between the two germline ends. Per the germline V gene, CDR1 is DFQATT and CDR2 is SNEGSKA (reference sequence). The CDR3 is 13 amino acids. The CDR3 reads CSARDPRANVLTF. CDR3 nucleotide sequence: TGCAGTGCTAGAGATCCTAGGGCCAACGTCCTGACTTTC.

The V gene is TRBV25-1, the J gene TRBJ2-1; maybe TRBD1 (6 bases). Germline loops: CDR1 MGHDK, CDR2 SYGVNS. Trimming shortened V by 3 bases and J by 7 bases, and 13 bases separated the two germline ends. The CDR3 length is 14 residues. In nucleotides, the CDR3 is TGTGCCAGCAGTGAGCCACAGGGTTGGAATGAGCAGTTCTTC. Translation: CASSEPQGWNEQFF.

The chain couples TRBV15 to TRBJ1-1; possible D gene TRBD1, 6 bases. CDR3 size: 14 residues. The V and J ends lost 2 bases and 4 bases respectively, with 11 bases between them. Germline loops: CDR1 LNHNV, CDR2 YYDKDF (reference sequence). The chain's CDR3 is CATSRQGLGTEAFF. CDR3 DNA: TGTGCCACCAGCAGACAGGGGTTGGGCACTGAAGCTTTCTTT.

The chain has TRBV29-1 and TRBJ1-4; no definite D call. This CDR3 is built from 14 residues. CDR1 and CDR2 (germline): SQVTM, ANQGSEA. Trimming shortened V by 4 bases and J by 0 bases, and 9 bases separated the two germline ends. CDR3 coding DNA: TGCAGCGTTGGAGTGGGAGCAACTAATGAAAAACTGTTTTTT. It encodes CSVGVGATNEKLFF.

The chain is built from TRBV2 and TRBJ1-5; possible D gene TRBD1, 6 bases. The CDR3 extends over 12 amino acids. The germline V and J ends were trimmed by 9 bases and 6 bases, with 12 bases remaining between them. Germline V gene lookup returns CDR1 SNHLY and CDR2 FYNNEI. DNA for the CDR3: TGTGCCAGTAACAGGGTGGGTCAGCCCCAGCATTTT. Translating gives CASNRVGQPQHF.

The DNA for the CDR3 is TGCAGTGCTCATTTGGGCTTGAACACTGAAGCTTTCTTT. Translating gives CSAHLGLNTEAFF. V usage is TRBV20-1 and J usage is TRBJ1-1; D unclear. V shed 5 bases and J shed 0 bases, with 10 bases lying between them. The CDR3 has 13 amino acids. Germline V gene data show CDR1 as DFQATT and CDR2 as SNEGSKA (reference sequence).

The V gene is TRBV7-9, the J gene TRBJ2-3; tentatively, D is TRBD1 (6 bases). The length of the CDR3 is 13 residues. In germline, CDR1 is SEHNR, CDR2 FQNEAQ (reference sequence). Trimming stripped 0 bases from V and 5 bases from J, with 6 bases between. The CDR3, as DNA: TGTGCCAGCAGCTTAGCCAGGGGAGATACGCAGTATTTT. Protein product: CASSLARGDTQYF.

The genes are TRBV2 and TRBJ2-1; 8 bases map to TRBD2. Germline V gene sequence: CDR1 SNHLY, CDR2 FYNNEI. V dropped 6 bases and J dropped 5; count of bases not matched to a gene: 6. This CDR3 is 14 amino acids long. The CDR3 sequence: CASRRVAGNNEQFF. The DNA for the CDR3 is TGTGCCAGCAGGAGGGTAGCGGGAAACAATGAGCAGTTCTTC.

The chain joins TRBV19 to TRBJ2-5; D not resolved. Germline V gene data show CDR1 as LNHDA and CDR2 as SQIVND (reference sequence). V lost 10 bases and J 5 bases, leaving 17 bases between the germline ends. The CDR3 runs to 13 residues. In DNA form, the CDR3 reads TGTGCCACCGCGTCTAACCCTCGGGAGACCCAGTACTTC. Translated, it gives CATASNPRETQYF. Drawing the rest from reference TRBV19 and TRBJ2-5, the complete variable domain is DGGITQSPKYLFRKEGQNVTLSCEQNLNHDAMYWYRQDPGQGLRLIYYSQIVNDFQKGDIAEGYSVSREKKESFPLTVTSAQKNPTAFYLCATASNPRETQYFGPGTRLLVL.

This chain's CDR3 is CASGINPQGSETQYF. DNA of the CDR3: TGTGCTAGTGGCATTAACCCACAGGGGTCGGAGACCCAGTACTTC. This rearrangement joins TRBV12-5 to TRBJ2-5; 7 positions agree with TRBD1. Losses at the gene ends were 6 bases for V and 5 bases for J; bases not matched to a gene: 12. Germline V gene lookup returns CDR1 LGHNT and CDR2 FRNRAP. This CDR3 contains 15 residues.

This rearrangement joins TRBV20-1 to TRBJ2-1; 12 nucleotides align to TRBD2. V trimming: 7 bases; J trimming: 4 bases; junction bases outside the gene matches: 11. The CDR3 runs to 16 residues. Germline CDR1 reads DFQATT; CDR2 reads SNEGSKA (reference sequence). CDR3 in amino acids: CSGWDPSGRDYNEQFF. The CDR3 region has the DNA TGCAGTGGGTGGGACCCTAGCGGGAGGGATTACAATGAGCAGTTCTTC.

This clonotype was counted once. DNA for the CDR3: TGCAGTGCTCGCCAGACAGGGGGTCTGCCTGAAGCTTTCTTT. It is translated as CSARQTGGLPEAFF. The V gene is TRBV20-1, the J gene TRBJ1-1, with 9 bases that match TRBD1. The CDR3 loop spans 14 amino acids. Per germline, CDR1 DFQATT and CDR2 SNEGSKA (reference sequence). The J segment lost 6 bases and the V segment lost 5 bases, leaving 10 bases of the junction unmatched.

The rearrangement joins TRBV6-2 or TRBV6-3 to TRBJ1-1, with D unclear. This CDR3 has 15 amino acids. Germline V gene sequence: CDR1 MNHEY, CDR2 SVGEGT. The V end lost 0 bases, the J end lost 0 bases, and 8 bases lay between the germline ends. CDR3 protein: CASSYSKGMNTEAFF. As DNA, the CDR3 is TGTGCCAGCAGTTACTCGAAGGGTATGAACACTGAAGCTTTCTTT.

J is TRBJ2-7 and V is TRBV5-1; D gene unclear. Germline-derived CDR1 and CDR2 are SGHRS and YFSETQ. CDR3 length: 16 residues. V shed 1 base and J shed 6 bases, with 20 bases lying between them. DNA of the CDR3: TGCGCCAGCAGCTTGTCTTCCGTATACCAAACTTTCGAGCAGTACTTC. It encodes CASSLSSVYQTFEQYF. The full variable domain, completed using reference TRBV5-1 and TRBJ2-7, is KAGVTQTPRYLIKTRGQQVTLSCSPISGHRSVSWYQQTPGQGLQFLFEYFSETQRNKGNFPGRFSGRQFSNSRSEMNVSTLELGDSALYLCASSLSSVYQTFEQYFGPGTRLTVT.

The chain employs TRBV3-1 and TRBJ2-7; a weak D match, TRBD2 (6 bases). The CDR3 sequence is 14 residues long. Trimming removed 3 bases from V and 0 bases from J, with 9 bases in between. Looked up from germline, CDR1 is LGHDT and CDR2 is YNNKEL (reference sequence). CDR3 DNA: TGTGCCAGCAGCCAGGGAGGAGGCTCCTACGAGCAGTACTTC. This codes for CASSQGGGSYEQYF.